The rows below give T cell receptor beta chains drawn from one sample of a study of blood T cell repertoires in COVID-19. Produced via immunoSEQ multiplex PCR; TCRdb's table is partial and in-frame only. Found here are about 480,000 clones, over 75% of them singletons; the top ten hold approximately 2%. The sample was PBMCs or T cells enriched from blood (not recorded which). The source is a middle-aged woman who had recovered from COVID-19. CDR3s include the opening cysteine and the closing phenylalanine or tryptophan. The D gene is left open where the match is weak. The listing skips clone size in some rows; elsewhere it reads once, few, many or a size class.

>TRBJ1-5|TRBV7-2|-|-
CASSPAGGIGNNQPQHF
TGTGCCAGCAGCCCCGCCGGGGGGATTGGCAACAATCAGCCCCAGCATTTT
>TRBJ1-1|TRBV3-1/TRBV3-2|-|-
CASSRTNTEAFF
TGTGCCAGCAGCCGTACAAACACTGAAGCTTTCTTT
>TRBJ2-1|TRBV7-8|-|-
CASSSWTAYNEQFF
TGTGCCAGCAGCTCCTGGACAGCCTACAATGAGCAGTTCTTC
>TRBJ2-3|TRBV6-2/TRBV6-3|-|-
CASSYWGRDTQYF
TGTGCCAGCAGTTATTGGGGCAGGGATACGCAGTATTTT
>TRBJ2-1|TRBV10-3|-|-
CAISESKNRDLGGNEQFF
TGTGCCATCAGTGAGTCGAAGAATCGGGACCTGGGGGGCAATGAGCAGTTCTTC
>TRBJ2-7|TRBV6-5|once|-
CASSLLGLEQYF
TGTGCCAGCAGCCTACTAGGCCTCGAGCAGTACTTC
>TRBJ2-7|TRBV27|-|TRBD1
CASTTNRGSYEQYF
TGTGCCAGTACCACCAACAGGGGCTCCTACGAGCAGTACTTC
>TRBJ1-1|TRBV4-1|-|TRBD1
CASSQAAGQGTEAFF
TGCGCCAGCAGCCAAGCCGCGGGACAGGGAACTGAAGCTTTCTTT
>TRBJ2-5|TRBV11-3|-|TRBD1
CASSFGQETLAQYF
TGTGCCAGCAGCTTTGGACAGGAAACCTTGGCCCAGTACTTC
>TRBJ1-4|TRBV6-4|-|TRBD1
CASSAETGSNEKLFF
TGTGCCAGCAGTGCCGAGACAGGGAGTAATGAAAAACTGTTTTTT
>TRBJ1-2|TRBV19|-|-
CASIPIGGTNYGYTF
TGTGCCAGCATACCAATTGGGGGGACTAACTATGGCTACACCTTC
>TRBJ2-1|TRBV6-5|-|TRBD2
CASSYSAGGLNEQFF
TGTGCCAGCAGTTACTCAGCGGGAGGGCTTAATGAGCAGTTCTTC
>TRBJ1-2|TRBV29-1|-|TRBD1
CSATQGPNYGYTF
TGCAGCGCCACACAGGGGCCTAACTATGGCTACACCTTC
>TRBJ2-7|TRBV7-2|-|-
CASSRRTETYEQYF
TGTGCCAGCAGCAGGAGGACCGAGACCTACGAGCAGTACTTC
>TRBJ1-2|TRBV6-5|-|TRBD1
CASRPTGNYGYTF
TGTGCCAGCAGACCGACAGGGAACTATGGCTACACCTTC
>TRBJ2-1|TRBV18|once|TRBD2
CASSQTSGREEQFF
TGTGCCAGCTCGCAGACTAGCGGGAGGGAAGAGCAGTTCTTC
>TRBJ2-2|TRBV7-7|-|TRBD1
CASSFHRDRVLNTGELFF
TGTGCTAGCAGCTTCCACCGAGACAGGGTTCTAAACACCGGGGAGCTGTTTTTT
>TRBJ1-6|TRBV19|few|TRBD1
CASSRTGSLNSPLHF
TGTGCCAGTAGTAGGACAGGGAGCCTGAATTCACCCCTCCACTTT
>TRBJ2-1|TRBV27|-|-
CASSLGRGLINEQFF
TGTGCCAGCAGTCTGGGCCGGGGACTGATCAATGAGCAGTTCTTC
>TRBJ1-1|TRBV6-2/TRBV6-3|-|TRBD1
CASSYRDRAFF
TGTGCCAGCAGTTACCGGGACAGGGCTTTCTTT
>TRBJ1-3|TRBV5-6|once|-
CASSLGGGSGNTIYF
TGTGCCAGCAGCTTGGGGGGAGGCTCTGGAAACACCATATATTTT
>TRBJ2-3|TRBV5-4|-|-
CASRIDQGIFSTDTQYF
TGTGCCAGCAGAATTGACCAGGGAATTTTTAGCACAGATACGCAGTATTTT
>TRBJ2-1|TRBV4-2|-|TRBD2
CASSQDFGLAGGPLTYNEQFF
TGTGCCAGCAGCCAAGATTTCGGACTAGCGGGAGGGCCTTTAACCTACAATGAGCAGTTCTTC
>TRBJ1-3|TRBV5-1|-|TRBD1
CASSLQGAGNTIYF
TGCGCCAGCAGCTTACAGGGGGCTGGAAACACCATATATTTT
>TRBJ2-5|TRBV4-3|-|TRBD2
CASSQEGTSTETQYF
TGCGCCAGCAGCCAAGAAGGGACTAGCACCGAGACCCAGTACTTC
>TRBJ2-7|TRBV19|-|TRBD1
CASTPTGVSYEQYF
TGTGCCAGTACCCCGACAGGGGTGAGCTACGAGCAGTACTTC
>TRBJ1-2|TRBV5-8|few|-
CASSFAASNYGYTF
TGTGCCAGCAGCTTTGCGGCTTCTAACTATGGCTACACCTTC
>TRBJ2-3|TRBV24-1|-|-
CATREGPTDTQYF
TGTGCCACCAGGGAGGGTCCCACAGATACGCAGTATTTT
>TRBJ2-7|TRBV7-9|once|-
CASSLEDRGAYEQYF
TGTGCCAGCAGCTTAGAGGACAGAGGGGCCTACGAGCAGTACTTC
>TRBJ1-4|TRBV4-3|-|TRBD1
CASSQDDLRDRRNTNEKLFF
TGCGCCAGCAGCCAAGATGATCTCCGGGACAGGCGAAACACTAATGAAAAACTGTTTTTT
>TRBJ1-1|TRBV19|-|-
CASRNRVETTEAFF
TGTGCCAGTAGGAACAGGGTTGAGACCACTGAAGCTTTCTTT
>TRBJ2-7|TRBV3-1/TRBV3-2|-|TRBD1
CASSQGFRGPGEQYF
TGTGCCAGCAGCCAAGGTTTCAGGGGGCCTGGCGAGCAGTACTTC
>TRBJ2-1|TRBV3-1/TRBV3-2|once|TRBD2
CASSQVSGSTLNEQFF
TGTGCCAGCAGCCAAGTAAGCGGGAGTACTTTAAATGAGCAGTTCTTC
>TRBJ2-7|TRBV11-3|-|-
CASSFGNSGEQYF
TGTGCCAGCAGCTTCGGGAACTCCGGCGAGCAGTACTTC
>TRBJ1-5|TRBV2|few|-
CASSDLYQPQHF
TGTGCCAGCAGTGACCTGTATCAGCCCCAGCATTTT
>TRBJ1-2|TRBV3-1/TRBV3-2|-|TRBD1
CASSQDGLPGGQFNYGYTF
TGTGCCAGCAGCCAAGACGGGCTCCCCGGGGGACAGTTTAACTATGGCTACACCTTC
>TRBJ1-1|TRBV4-3|-|-
CASSQGKESTFF
TGCGCCAGCAGCCAAGGAAAAGAGTCGACTTTCTTT
>TRBJ2-1|TRBV4-2|-|-
CASSQDSQAYNEQFF
TGTGCCAGCAGCCAAGACTCACAGGCCTACAATGAGCAGTTCTTC
>TRBJ1-2|TRBV5-1|once|-
CASSFSGREGYTF
TGCGCCAGCAGCTTCTCGGGGAGGGAGGGCTACACCTTC
>TRBJ1-2|TRBV18|once|-
CASSPAGRGGYTF
TGTGCCAGCTCACCCGCAGGAAGGGGAGGCTACACCTTC
>TRBJ1-5|TRBV20-1|-|TRBD1
CSASLQGAGNQPQHF
TGCAGTGCTAGTCTACAGGGGGCGGGCAATCAGCCCCAGCATTTT
>TRBJ1-1|TRBV11-3|-|-
CASSGWKSWGQRGTEAFF
TGTGCCAGCAGCGGGTGGAAAAGCTGGGGCCAACGTGGCACTGAAGCTTTCTTT
>TRBJ1-2|TRBV7-8|many|-
CASSAKTVPNYGYTF
TGTGCCAGCAGCGCCAAGACAGTCCCTAACTATGGCTACACCTTC
>TRBJ1-1|TRBV18|-|TRBD1
CASSIGTGHLDTEAFF
TGTGCCAGCTCAATCGGGACAGGGCATTTGGACACTGAAGCTTTCTTT
>TRBJ1-1|TRBV6-2/TRBV6-3|-|-
CASSYSIPDSAEAFF
TGTGCCAGCAGTTACTCGATCCCGGACAGTGCTGAAGCTTTCTTT
>TRBJ1-2|TRBV4-3|-|TRBD1
CASSQEGQGAEDYGYTF
TGCGCCAGCAGCCAAGAGGGACAGGGGGCGGAAGACTATGGCTACACCTTC
>TRBJ2-7|TRBV18|-|TRBD1
CASSLPGTGGSYEQYF
TGTGCCAGCTCTCTTCCCGGGACAGGGGGGTCCTACGAGCAGTACTTC